The clone carrying this T cell receptor beta chain was observed a handful of times. As yet, its antigen is unknown. Sequence at one end of the junction differs from germline and may be a read error. The sample originates from a study of blood T cells in healthy people across ages. Combining a sample-barcoded 5' primer with a J-beta primer mix, a second PCR ran for about 7 to 11 cycles. The authors tagged each cDNA molecule using a template-switch adaptor with 12 random nucleotides. TCRdb recomputed calls from the 5' RACE reads with MiXCR, one row per CDR3 protein. The table records about 800,000 distinct CDR3 sequences, just under 25% of them present only once. This CDR3 comprises 15 residues. General study findings and limits: Fewer expanded clones and more diversity marked long-lived versus aged donors.

These same data were also listed under a study on T cells of mothers and their children. That source reports: Per child, roughly 3 million TCR beta CDR3 reads were obtained, against over 9 million per mother. Inherited differences only slightly affect thymic shaping of TCR recombination output.

Sequenced input: blood. This receptor was identified in a boy between 10 and 17 years old in good health. The chain recombines TRBV12-3 or TRBV12-4 with TRBJ1-4, with D possibly TRBD1 on 6 matching bases. The CDR3 protein is CACSLAYREVEKLFF. The CDR3 DNA is TGTGCCTGCAGTTTAGCATACAGGGAGGTCGAAAAACTGTTTTTT.